This T cell receptor beta chain was observed in a study of cytomegalovirus exposure and HLA in healthy donors. Study-level information: Of all 400 or so donors who were genotyped, 75% to 85% belonged to the Caucasian-associated ancestry cluster. Whole-study results and caveats: Among CMV-associated TCR beta chains, most appeared HLA-restricted in a later analysis.

V lost 4 bases and J 5 bases, leaving 17 bases between the germline ends. The CDR3 spans 15 residues. CDR1 is GTSNPN, CDR2 SVGIG, per germline (reference sequence). Of note for this clone: Its antigen is unidentified.

Both 60 Vbeta primers and 13 Jbeta primers went into the PCR. Method: immunoSEQ multiplex PCR; TCRdb's copy keeps in-frame clones and lacks some. The table lists about 160,000 clones. The chain is built from TRBV30 and TRBJ1-4, with D unclear. The TCR was taken from a man between 25 and 39 years old in good health and CMV-seronegative. The sequencing sample was made of PBMCs. CDR3 sequence: CAWTTEGTRNEKLFF. The CDR3 bases are TGTGCCTGGACCACGGAGGGCACCCGCAATGAAAAACTGTTTTTT.